The rows below give T cell receptor beta chains drawn from one sample of a study of blood T cells in healthy people across ages. TCRdb analysed the 5' RACE reads with MiXCR anew, one entry per CDR3 protein. The table has fewer than 1,200,000 distinct CDR3 sequences, 20% to 25% seen once. The same sample was also studied in work on T cells of mothers and their children.

The specimen was blood. The receptor source for this set is a girl aged 2-10 years in good health. Each CDR3 is given with its conserved first and last residue. A D gene is named only where the DNA matches it firmly. Size values are once, few and many counts, or a class for expanded clones, and some rows have none.

d_gene	abundance	v_gene	j_gene	CDR3nt	CDR3aa
TRBD1	few	TRBV12-3/TRBV12-4	TRBJ1-1	TGTGCCACACAGACCAGGGGGCTGACTTTCTTT	CATQTRGLTFF
TRBD1	few	TRBV7-6	TRBJ1-1	TGTGCCAGCAGCTTAGTTTCGGACAGGGGCCGGAACACTGAAGCTTTCTTT	CASSLVSDRGRNTEAFF
NA	few	TRBV7-9	TRBJ1-4	TGTGCCAGCAGCCCAGTCTTCTCTAGGGGTGATGAAAAACTGTTTTTT	CASSPVFSRGDEKLFF
NA	NA	TRBV7-8	TRBJ1-4	TGTGCCAGCAGCCACCCCAATGAAAAACTGTTTTTT	CASSHPNEKLFF
NA	NA	TRBV20-1	TRBJ1-5	TGCAGTGCTAGAGCGGTTGGACAAAGAGGTAGTCAGCCCCAGCATTTT	CSARAVGQRGSQPQHF
TRBD2	few	TRBV20-1	TRBJ2-7	TGCAGTGCTAGAATCTTCGGAACTAGCGGGGGCCTCCTCGGGCACGAGCAGTACTTC	CSARIFGTSGGLLGHEQYF
NA	NA	TRBV6-2/TRBV6-3	TRBJ2-3	TGTGCCAGCAGTTTAGACCGCCCCAACACAGATACGCAGTATTTT	CASSLDRPNTDTQYF
NA	NA	TRBV28	TRBJ2-5	TGTGCCAGCAGCCCACTCAGGCAGACCCAGTACTTC	CASSPLRQTQYF
TRBD1	many	TRBV12-3/TRBV12-4	TRBJ2-7	TGTGCCAGCAGTCGAACAGGGGTTTACGAGCAGTACTTC	CASSRTGVYEQYF
TRBD2	few	TRBV3-1	TRBJ2-3	TGTGCCAGCAGCCAACCGATCGGACTAGCGGGAGCTTCAGATACGCAGTATTTT	CASSQPIGLAGASDTQYF
TRBD2	NA	TRBV29-1	TRBJ2-5	TGCAGCGTTGAAAAGGCGGTAGCGGGCAATCTTCAAGAGACCCAGTACTTC	CSVEKAVAGNLQETQYF
NA	NA	TRBV12-3/TRBV12-4	TRBJ1-1	TGTGCCAGCAAAGAGACCGCCGGAGGGACTGAAGCTTTCTTT	CASKETAGGTEAFF
TRBD2	NA	TRBV5-4	TRBJ2-4	TGTGCCAGCAGCCGGACTAGCGGGGCGAACATTCAGTACTTC	CASSRTSGANIQYF
NA	once	TRBV7-2	TRBJ2-7	TGTGCCAGCAGCTTCTGGACCCCTCTGAGCGAGCAGTACTTC	CASSFWTPLSEQYF
TRBD2	NA	TRBV27	TRBJ2-1	TGTGCCAGCAGTTTATCATCCGGGGGACTAGCGTTTTATGAGCAGTTCTTC	CASSLSSGGLAFYEQFF
TRBD1	few	TRBV20-1	TRBJ1-1	TGCAGTGCTAGAGATTACGTCCCGGGACAGGGAACTGAAGCTTTCTTT	CSARDYVPGQGTEAFF
NA	NA	TRBV7-8	TRBJ1-2	TGTGCCAGCAGCCCCGGGGAGGTCATTGGGGGCTACACCTTC	CASSPGEVIGGYTF
TRBD2	few	TRBV2	TRBJ2-5	TGTGCCAGCAGCGAAACACTAGCGGGGGACCTACAAGAGACCCAGTACTTC	CASSETLAGDLQETQYF
TRBD2	NA	TRBV7-2	TRBJ2-1	TGTGCCAGCATCCGAGCGGGGGGCTTCTACAATGAGCAGTTCTTC	CASIRAGGFYNEQFF